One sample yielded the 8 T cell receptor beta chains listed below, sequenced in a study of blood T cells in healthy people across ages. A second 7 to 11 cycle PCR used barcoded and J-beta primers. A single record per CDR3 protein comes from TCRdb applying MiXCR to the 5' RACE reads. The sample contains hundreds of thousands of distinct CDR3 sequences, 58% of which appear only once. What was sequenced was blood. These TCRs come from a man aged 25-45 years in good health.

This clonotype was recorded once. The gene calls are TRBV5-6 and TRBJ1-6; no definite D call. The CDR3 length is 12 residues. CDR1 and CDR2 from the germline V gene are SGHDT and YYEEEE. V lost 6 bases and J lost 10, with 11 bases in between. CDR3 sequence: CASNLVASPLHF. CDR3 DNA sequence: TGTGCCAGCAACCTTGTGGCCTCACCCCTCCACTTT.

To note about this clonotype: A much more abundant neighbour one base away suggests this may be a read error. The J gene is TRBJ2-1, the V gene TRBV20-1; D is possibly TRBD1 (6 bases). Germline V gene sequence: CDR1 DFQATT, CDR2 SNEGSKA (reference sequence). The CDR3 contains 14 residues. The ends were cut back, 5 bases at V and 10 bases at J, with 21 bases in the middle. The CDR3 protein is CSASSGHQRSEQFF. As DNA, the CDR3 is TGCAGTGCTTCCTCGGGACATCAAAGAAGCGAGCAGTTCTTC.

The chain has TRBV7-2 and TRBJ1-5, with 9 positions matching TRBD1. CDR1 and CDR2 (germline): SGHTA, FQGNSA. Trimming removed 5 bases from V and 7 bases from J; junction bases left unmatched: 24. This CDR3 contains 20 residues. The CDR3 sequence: CASSETGIWYGQGTPQPQHF. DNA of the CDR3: TGTGCCAGCAGCGAGACAGGGATCTGGTACGGACAGGGGACCCCCCAGCCCCAGCATTTT.

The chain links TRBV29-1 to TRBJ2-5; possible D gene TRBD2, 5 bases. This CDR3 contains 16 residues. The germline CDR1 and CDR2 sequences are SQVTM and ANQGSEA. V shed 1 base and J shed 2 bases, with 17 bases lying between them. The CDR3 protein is CSVEVLESRAQETQYF. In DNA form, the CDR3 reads TGCAGCGTTGAAGTTTTGGAATCGAGGGCTCAAGAGACCCAGTACTTC.

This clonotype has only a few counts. The DNA of the CDR3 is TGCAGTGCTTCTAGCGGACCAAGGGGAGATACGCAGTATTTT. Translation: CSASSGPRGDTQYF. The rearrangement links TRBV20-1 to TRBJ2-3; 7 nucleotides agree with TRBD2. The CDR3 loop spans 14 amino acids. The V and J ends lost 5 bases and 5 bases, in that order; junction bases with no gene match: 10. Germline lookup yields CDR1 DFQATT and CDR2 SNEGSKA (reference sequence).

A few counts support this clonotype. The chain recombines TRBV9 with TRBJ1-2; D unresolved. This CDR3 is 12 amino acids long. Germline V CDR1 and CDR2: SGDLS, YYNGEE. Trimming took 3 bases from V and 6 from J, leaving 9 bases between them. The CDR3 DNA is TGTGCCAGCAGCGAGAATAGGCATGGCTACACCTTC. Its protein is CASSENRHGYTF.

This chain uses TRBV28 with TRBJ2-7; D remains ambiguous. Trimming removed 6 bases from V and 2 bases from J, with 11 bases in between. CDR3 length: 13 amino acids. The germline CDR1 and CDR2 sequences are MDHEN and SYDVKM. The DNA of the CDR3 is TGTGCCAGCAGAAGTGGATTTCCCTACGAGCAGTACTTC. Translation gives CASRSGFPYEQYF.

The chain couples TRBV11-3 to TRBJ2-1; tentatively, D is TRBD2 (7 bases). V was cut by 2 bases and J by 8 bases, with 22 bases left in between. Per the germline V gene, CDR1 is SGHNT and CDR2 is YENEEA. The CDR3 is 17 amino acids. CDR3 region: CASSLFPNGGRNDEQFF. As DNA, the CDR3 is TGTGCCAGCAGCTTATTCCCGAACGGGGGGCGGAACGATGAGCAGTTCTTC.